This record concerns one TCR beta chain sequence. Its antigen is undetermined. The V gene lost 4 bases and the J gene lost 0 bases, with 9 bases spanning the gap. CDR3 length equals 13 residues. In germline, CDR1 is GTSNPN, CDR2 SVGIG (reference sequence). These data belong to a study of blood T cells in healthy people across ages. Study results and limitations: Per-million-T-cell TCR beta diversity fell roughly linearly with age. PBMCs were not sorted, which prevented a conclusive comparison of naive versus antigen-experienced cells.

Per-sample PBMC isolation yielded at least 7 million cells. The use of a sample-barcoded 5' primer and a J-beta primer mix characterized a second PCR of roughly 6 to 11 cycles. TCRdb re-called the 5' RACE reads through MiXCR, storing one row per CDR3 protein. Of about 590,000 distinct CDR3 sequences listed, 25% to 35% are singletons. The chain uses TRBV30 and TRBJ1-2, with D uncertain. Sequenced material: blood. The receptor comes from a woman older than 75 in good health. The CDR3: CAWIPDPNYGYTF. For the CDR3, the DNA is TGTGCCTGGATCCCTGACCCTAACTATGGCTACACCTTC.